Each of the 20 T cell receptor beta chains below was sequenced from the same sample in a study of OX40 agonist ivuxolimab in advanced cancers. The method was immunoSEQ multiplex PCR; TCRdb's version includes in-frame clones alone and lacks a portion of them. The sample lists 77,000 or so clones; about nine tenths were seen once. Sequenced here: CD4+ or CD8+ T cells sorted from blood, sampled in a trial of the OX40 agonist ivuxolimab. These receptors were obtained from an adult with an advanced solid tumor such as melanoma, head and neck, liver or kidney cancer.

The V call is TRBV19, the J call TRBJ2-7; either TRBD1 or TRBD2 may fit D (5 bases each). CDR1 LNHDA and CDR2 SQIVND come from the germline V gene (reference sequence). The V end was cut by 3 bases, the J end by 2 bases, with 14 bases between. The CDR3 spans 15 residues. Written as DNA, the CDR3 is TGTGCCAGTAGTATCCAGGGACCCCTGACCTACGAGCAGTACTTC. Protein product: CASSIQGPLTYEQYF.

The gene calls are TRBV6-6 and TRBJ1-1; weak D call: TRBD1 (5 bases). The V gene's germline CDR1 is MNHNY and CDR2 SVGAGI (reference sequence). The CDR3 runs 13 residues. Trimming removed 4 bases at V and 4 bases at J, with 10 bases between. The CDR3 DNA reads as TGTGCCAGCAGTTGGTCCGGGGCCACTGAAGCTTTCTTT. It translates to CASSWSGATEAFF.

The J gene is TRBJ2-3, the V gene TRBV4-2; 9 positions agree with TRBD2. This CDR3 spans 17 amino acids. After removal of 0 bases from V and 6 bases from J, the junction contained 10 bases not matched to a gene. The germline V gene has CDR1 LGHNA and CDR2 YNFKEQ. The CDR3 is CASSQDAAGGLVDTQYF. The CDR3 DNA follows: TGTGCCAGCAGCCAAGATGCGGCGGGGGGGCTAGTCGATACGCAGTATTTT.

The rearrangement joins TRBV6-1 to TRBJ1-5; tentatively, D is TRBD1 (6 bases). This CDR3 is built from 14 residues. In germline, CDR1 is MNHNS, CDR2 SASEGT. Deletions cut 0 bases from V and 6 bases from J, with 9 bases between. The CDR3 protein is CASSEAGGGQPQHF. CDR3 nucleotides: TGTGCCAGCAGTGAAGCCGGAGGGGGTCAGCCCCAGCATTTT.

The chain links TRBV18 to TRBJ2-5; D might be TRBD1 or TRBD2, each matching 7 bases. V lost 3 bases and J 1 base, leaving 12 bases between the germline ends. Germline assignment: CDR1 KGHSH and CDR2 LQKENI. This CDR3 spans 15 amino acids. CDR3 coding DNA: TGTGCCAGCTCACCCCAGGGGGGGGGCCAAGAGACCCAGTACTTC. It is translated as CASSPQGGGQETQYF.

The chain recombines TRBV10-3 with TRBJ2-2, with D hard to call. The CDR3 loop spans 14 amino acids. Trimming stripped 0 bases from V and 3 bases from J, with 5 bases between. CDR1 is ENHRY and CDR2 is SYGVKD in the germline V gene. CDR3 sequence: CAISESTHTGELFF. For the CDR3, the DNA is TGTGCCATCAGTGAGTCGACCCACACCGGGGAGCTGTTTTTT.

This sequence joins TRBV5-1 and TRBJ1-2; unclear D gene. CDR1 SGHRS and CDR2 YFSETQ come from the germline V gene. V gave up 2 bases and J gave up 7 bases, with 12 bases separating them. The CDR3 sequence is 13 residues long. In nucleotides, the CDR3 is TGCGCCAGCAGCTTTGGCCAAACGGGTGGCTACACCTTC. This translates into CASSFGQTGGYTF.

The V gene is TRBV9, the J gene TRBJ2-7, with D possibly TRBD2 on 7 matching bases. Germline-derived CDR1 and CDR2 are SGDLS and YYNGEE. The CDR3 is made up of 15 amino acids. Trimming took off 0 bases at V and 3 bases at J, with 13 bases between the two ends. Here the CDR3 reads CASSVGAGAIYEQYF. The CDR3 DNA reads as TGTGCCAGCAGCGTAGGTGCGGGGGCAATCTACGAGCAGTACTTC.

This rearrangement joins TRBV27 to TRBJ2-3; possibly TRBD1 or TRBD2 for D (5 bases each). V dropped 4 bases and J dropped 4 bases, with 9 bases sitting between them. The CDR3 totals 13 residues. From germline, CDR1 is MNHEY and CDR2 SMNVEV (reference sequence). DNA of the CDR3: TGTGCCAGCAGTTACGGGGCTCCAGATACGCAGTATTTT. Translation: CASSYGAPDTQYF.

The CDR3, as DNA: TGTGTCTCAAGAGAGGGTAACACCGGGGAGCTGTTTTTT. It yields the protein CVSREGNTGELFF. The chain has TRBV28 and TRBJ2-2; tentative D call: TRBD2 (5 bases). The CDR3 runs to 13 residues. Germline CDR1 is MDHEN and CDR2 is SYDVKM.

This chain uses TRBV19 with TRBJ1-1, with 9 bases that match TRBD1. The CDR3 loop spans 15 amino acids. The V gene's germline CDR1 is LNHDA and CDR2 SQIVND (reference sequence). Losses at the gene ends were 7 bases for V and 2 bases for J; bases not matched to a gene: 8. The CDR3 DNA follows: TGTGCCAGTACCCCTGGGGGACAGGGTAACACTGAAGCTTTCTTT. This codes for CASTPGGQGNTEAFF. Full variable domain (outside the CDR3, taken from reference TRBV19 and TRBJ1-1): DGGITQSPKYLFRKEGQNVTLSCEQNLNHDAMYWYRQDPGQGLRLIYYSQIVNDFQKGDIAEGYSVSREKKESFPLTVTSAQKNPTAFYLCASTPGGQGNTEAFFGQGTRLTVV.

The chain couples TRBV6-5 to TRBJ1-5; D is undetermined. Germline V gene sequence: CDR1 MNHEY, CDR2 SVGAGI. The CDR3 is 13 amino acids. V was clipped by 2 bases and J by 4 bases, with 6 bases between them. CDR3 residues: CASSYNGNQPQHF. The CDR3 DNA reads TGTGCCAGCAGTTACAATGGAAATCAGCCCCAGCATTTT.

This chain connects TRBV9 to TRBJ2-1; TRBD1 matches 7 bases. V shed 3 bases and J 6 bases; nucleotides not matched to a gene: 15. Germline V gives CDR1 SGDLS, CDR2 YYNGEE. The CDR3 sequence is 17 residues long. In DNA, the CDR3 is TGTGCCAGCAGCGGACCACGTCGACAGGGCGCATTCAATGAGCAGTTCTTC. Translated, it gives CASSGPRRQGAFNEQFF.

The J gene is TRBJ2-7, the V gene TRBV30, with 9 bases matching TRBD1. Germline V gene sequence: CDR1 GTSNPN, CDR2 SVGIG (reference sequence). The length of the CDR3 is 15 residues. Trimming removed 0 bases from V and 7 bases from J; junction bases left unmatched: 10. The CDR3 DNA sequence: TGTGCCTGGAGTGTAAAGGGGACAGGGTTGGAAGAGCAGTACTTC. It translates to CAWSVKGTGLEEQYF.

DNA for the CDR3: TGTGCCACCAGCAGAAATCTCCTCCAACCCGAGGAGACCCAGTACTTC. Translation: CATSRNLLQPEETQYF. This sequence joins TRBV15 and TRBJ2-5; D remains ambiguous. Germline V gives CDR1 LNHNV, CDR2 YYDKDF (reference sequence). V lost 2 bases to trimming and J lost 5 bases, with 18 bases between them. The CDR3 sequence is 16 residues long.

Only one count was recorded for this clone. The gene calls are TRBV6-1 and TRBJ1-2, with D maybe TRBD1 (5 bases). This CDR3 comprises 12 residues. V dropped 7 bases and J dropped 7 bases, with 13 bases sitting between them. The germline V gene has CDR1 MNHNS and CDR2 SASEGT. DNA for the CDR3: TGTGCCAGCATGTTGGGGCGAAGTGGCTACACCTTC. It specifies CASMLGRSGYTF.

Here the CDR3 reads CASSALTSGTYEQYF. CDR3 coding DNA: TGTGCCAGCAGTGCACTGACTAGCGGTACCTACGAGCAGTACTTC. The chain links TRBV6-6 to TRBJ2-7, with 9 nucleotides matching TRBD2. V shed 5 bases, J shed 2 bases, and the junction held 7 bases outside the gene matches. This CDR3 region has 15 residues. Per the germline V gene, CDR1 is MNHNY and CDR2 is SVGAGI (reference sequence).

This clone is a singleton in its sample. V gene TRBV5-1 combines with J gene TRBJ2-3; D remains ambiguous. Germline V gene sequence: CDR1 SGHRS, CDR2 YFSETQ. The V gene lost 5 bases and the J gene lost 4 bases, with 8 bases spanning the gap. The CDR3 covers 12 residues. Here the CDR3 reads CASRKAPDTQYF. In nucleotides, the CDR3 is TGCGCCAGCAGGAAAGCTCCAGATACGCAGTATTTT. Together with reference TRBV5-1 and TRBJ2-3, the CDR3 gives the full variable domain: KAGVTQTPRYLIKTRGQQVTLSCSPISGHRSVSWYQQTPGQGLQFLFEYFSETQRNKGNFPGRFSGRQFSNSRSEMNVSTLELGDSALYLCASRKAPDTQYFGPGTRLTVL.

V gene TRBV6-4 combines with J gene TRBJ1-4, with D unresolved. The CDR3 is 12 residues long. Germline V CDR1 and CDR2: MRHNA, SNTAGT. V lost 8 bases, J lost 0 bases, and 4 bases lay in between. This CDR3 is CASGATNEKLFF. The CDR3 DNA is TGTGCCAGCGGAGCAACTAATGAAAAACTGTTTTTT.

This chain joins TRBV7-2 and TRBJ2-7; no definite D call. The CDR3 covers 12 residues. Germline V gene data show CDR1 as SGHTA and CDR2 as FQGNSA. V dropped 4 bases and J dropped 5 bases, with 9 bases sitting between them. CDR3 region: CASSSPINEQYF. CDR3 DNA sequence: TGTGCCAGCAGCTCCCCGATAAACGAGCAGTACTTC. The whole variable domain, filled in from reference TRBV7-2 and TRBJ2-7, reads GAGVSQSPSNKVTEKGKDVELRCDPISGHTALYWYRQSLGQGLEFLIYFQGNSAPDKSGLPSDRFSAERTGGSVSTLTIQRTQQEDSAVYLCASSSPINEQYFGPGTRLTVT.